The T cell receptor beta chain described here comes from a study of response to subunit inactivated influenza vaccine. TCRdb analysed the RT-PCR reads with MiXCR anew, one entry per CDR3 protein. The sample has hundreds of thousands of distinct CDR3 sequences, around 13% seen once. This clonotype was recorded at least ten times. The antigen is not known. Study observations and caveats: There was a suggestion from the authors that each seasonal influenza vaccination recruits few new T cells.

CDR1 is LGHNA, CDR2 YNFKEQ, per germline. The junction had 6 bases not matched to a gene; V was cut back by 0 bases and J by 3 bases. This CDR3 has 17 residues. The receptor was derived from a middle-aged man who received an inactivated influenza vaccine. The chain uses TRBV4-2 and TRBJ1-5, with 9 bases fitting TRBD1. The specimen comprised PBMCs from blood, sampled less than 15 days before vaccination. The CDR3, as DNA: TGTGCCAGCAGCCAAGAAATGGGGACAGGGATCAATCAGCCCCAGCATTTT. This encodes CASSQEMGTGINQPQHF.